This is a list of T cell receptor beta chains from one sample in a study of T-cell memory formation after mild COVID-19. TCRdb reprocessed the 5' RACE reads with MiXCR, giving one entry per CDR3 protein. The sample includes roughly 150,000 distinct CDR3 sequences, 10% to 15% of them seen just once. The sample consisted of PBMCs or a T cell subset sorted from them (not recorded which). The origin of the receptors is a man between 18 and 29 years old who had mild COVID-19 (a few samples of this study predate the infection). Cell type and time point are not known. Each CDR3 is given with its conserved first and last residue. D genes are given only for firm matches. Rows give clone size only sometimes, using once, few, many, or a class for an expanded clone.

D gene: TRBD1
V gene: TRBV5-1
clone size: NA
J gene: TRBJ1-2
CDR3 protein: CASSPAVGQGLYTF
CDR3 DNA: TGCGCCAGCAGCCCAGCGGTTGGACAGGGGCTCTACACCTTC

D gene: TRBD1
V gene: TRBV6-2/TRBV6-3
clone size: few
J gene: TRBJ2-5
CDR3 protein: CASRQGQETQYF
CDR3 DNA: TGTGCCAGCCGACAGGGACAAGAGACCCAGTACTTC

D gene: NA
V gene: TRBV19
clone size: NA
J gene: TRBJ2-3
CDR3 protein: CASTGFVSDTQYF
CDR3 DNA: TGTGCCAGTACAGGGTTCGTCTCAGATACGCAGTATTTT

D gene: TRBD2
V gene: TRBV4-3
clone size: NA
J gene: TRBJ2-1
CDR3 protein: CASSQSPGGNNEQFF
CDR3 DNA: TGCGCCAGCAGCCAATCCCCGGGAGGGAACAATGAGCAGTTCTTC

D gene: NA
V gene: TRBV4-3
clone size: few
J gene: TRBJ2-3
CDR3 protein: CASSQETWDTQYF
CDR3 DNA: TGCGCCAGCAGCCAAGAAACGTGGGATACGCAGTATTTT

D gene: NA
V gene: TRBV5-4
clone size: NA
J gene: TRBJ2-7
CDR3 protein: CASSLGIRQGEQYF
CDR3 DNA: TGTGCCAGCAGCCTTGGTATTCGGCAGGGCGAGCAGTACTTC

D gene: TRBD2
V gene: TRBV7-2
clone size: NA
J gene: TRBJ2-3
CDR3 protein: CASSLGSGGLADTQYF
CDR3 DNA: TGTGCCAGCAGCTTAGGGTCGGGGGGGCTTGCAGATACGCAGTATTTT

D gene: NA
V gene: TRBV9
clone size: once
J gene: TRBJ2-5
CDR3 protein: CASSSDGTQYF
CDR3 DNA: TGTGCCAGCAGCTCCGACGGGACCCAGTACTTC

D gene: NA
V gene: TRBV4-2
clone size: NA
J gene: TRBJ2-5
CDR3 protein: CASSPRAGQETQYF
CDR3 DNA: TGTGCCAGCAGCCCCCGGGCCGGGCAAGAGACCCAGTACTTC

D gene: NA
V gene: TRBV5-1
clone size: few
J gene: TRBJ1-1
CDR3 protein: CASSLGGDGTEAFF
CDR3 DNA: TGCGCCAGCAGCTTGGGAGGGGATGGCACTGAAGCTTTCTTT

D gene: TRBD2
V gene: TRBV15
clone size: few
J gene: TRBJ2-5
CDR3 protein: CATSGGGSQETQYF
CDR3 DNA: TGTGCCACCAGCGGGGGGGGATCCCAAGAGACCCAGTACTTC

D gene: NA
V gene: TRBV18
clone size: few
J gene: TRBJ2-7
CDR3 protein: CASSPRGESAYEQYF
CDR3 DNA: TGTGCCAGCTCACCACGTGGGGAAAGTGCCTACGAGCAGTACTTC

D gene: NA
V gene: TRBV7-2
clone size: many
J gene: TRBJ2-1
CDR3 protein: CASSLVHNEQFF
CDR3 DNA: TGTGCCAGCAGCTTAGTACACAATGAGCAGTTCTTC

D gene: TRBD1
V gene: TRBV7-3
clone size: many
J gene: TRBJ2-5
CDR3 protein: CASSLDREETQYF
CDR3 DNA: TGTGCCAGCAGCTTAGACAGGGAAGAGACCCAGTACTTC

D gene: NA
V gene: TRBV29-1
clone size: few
J gene: TRBJ1-1
CDR3 protein: CSVRGGWGMNTEAFF
CDR3 DNA: TGCAGCGTTAGAGGAGGTTGGGGGATGAACACTGAAGCTTTCTTT

D gene: NA
V gene: TRBV10-3
clone size: few
J gene: TRBJ2-7
CDR3 protein: CATSSVQDRRNEQYF
CDR3 DNA: TGTGCTACATCATCGGTCCAGGACAGAAGGAACGAGCAGTACTTC

D gene: TRBD2
V gene: TRBV20-1
clone size: few
J gene: TRBJ2-3
CDR3 protein: CSARDPRGATDTQYF
CDR3 DNA: TGCAGTGCTAGAGATCCGCGGGGGGCCACAGATACGCAGTATTTT

D gene: NA
V gene: TRBV7-2
clone size: NA
J gene: TRBJ2-3
CDR3 protein: CASSLMSQGGTDTQYF
CDR3 DNA: TGTGCCAGCAGCTTAATGTCGCAGGGTGGCACAGATACGCAGTATTTT

D gene: TRBD2
V gene: TRBV3-1
clone size: few
J gene: TRBJ2-1
CDR3 protein: CASSTYSGGVRFF
CDR3 DNA: TGTGCCAGCAGCACTTATAGCGGGGGGGTTCGGTTCTTC

D gene: NA
V gene: TRBV9
clone size: NA
J gene: TRBJ2-1
CDR3 protein: CASSARITEGINEQFF
CDR3 DNA: TGTGCCAGCAGCGCTAGAATAACGGAAGGCATCAATGAGCAGTTCTTC

D gene: TRBD2
V gene: TRBV7-2
clone size: NA
J gene: TRBJ2-1
CDR3 protein: CASSLARISGGARSYNEQFF
CDR3 DNA: TGTGCCAGCAGCTTAGCTAGGATTAGCGGGGGGGCGCGCTCCTACAATGAGCAGTTCTTC

D gene: TRBD2
V gene: TRBV6-2/TRBV6-3
clone size: many
J gene: TRBJ2-1
CDR3 protein: CASTRTSAGSEQFF
CDR3 DNA: TGTGCCAGTACCAGGACTAGCGCGGGAAGTGAGCAGTTCTTC

D gene: TRBD2
V gene: TRBV2
clone size: NA
J gene: TRBJ2-7
CDR3 protein: CASRTGLATFKQYF
CDR3 DNA: TGTGCCAGCAGGACGGGACTAGCGACCTTTAAGCAGTACTTC

D gene: NA
V gene: TRBV7-9
clone size: NA
J gene: TRBJ2-1
CDR3 protein: CASSLAMRAEQFF
CDR3 DNA: TGTGCCAGCAGCTTAGCGATGCGGGCGGAGCAGTTCTTC

D gene: NA
V gene: TRBV24-1
clone size: NA
J gene: TRBJ1-2
CDR3 protein: CATSDVYGYTF
CDR3 DNA: TGTGCCACCAGTGACGTCTATGGCTACACCTTC

D gene: TRBD1
V gene: TRBV10-3
clone size: few
J gene: TRBJ1-1
CDR3 protein: CAISAPGQPFEAFF
CDR3 DNA: TGTGCCATCAGTGCCCCGGGACAGCCCTTCGAAGCTTTCTTT

D gene: NA
V gene: TRBV3-1
clone size: NA
J gene: TRBJ1-5
CDR3 protein: CASSQDGVRAQHF
CDR3 DNA: TGTGCCAGCAGCCAAGACGGAGTTCGGGCCCAGCATTTT

D gene: NA
V gene: TRBV3-1
clone size: many
J gene: TRBJ2-7
CDR3 protein: CASSQEGGTYEQYF
CDR3 DNA: TGTGCCAGCAGCCAAGAAGGGGGGACCTACGAGCAGTACTTC

D gene: NA
V gene: TRBV12-3/TRBV12-4
clone size: many
J gene: TRBJ1-5
CDR3 protein: CASSPPGTSNQPQHF
CDR3 DNA: TGTGCCAGCAGTCCTCCCGGGACCAGCAATCAGCCCCAGCATTTT

D gene: NA
V gene: TRBV2
clone size: few
J gene: TRBJ2-2
CDR3 protein: CAASRSGELFF
CDR3 DNA: TGTGCCGCGAGTCGTAGCGGGGAGCTGTTTTTT

D gene: NA
V gene: TRBV4-2
clone size: NA
J gene: TRBJ2-7
CDR3 protein: CASSQVDGEQYF
CDR3 DNA: TGTGCCAGCAGCCAGGTGGACGGCGAGCAGTACTTC

D gene: NA
V gene: TRBV24-1
clone size: NA
J gene: TRBJ2-2
CDR3 protein: CAITEGNTGELFF
CDR3 DNA: TGTGCCATTACAGAGGGGAACACCGGGGAGCTGTTTTTT

D gene: NA
V gene: TRBV12-3/TRBV12-4
clone size: NA
J gene: TRBJ2-7
CDR3 protein: CASSLAFRAEQYF
CDR3 DNA: TGTGCCAGCAGTTTAGCGTTTCGTGCCGAGCAGTACTTC

D gene: NA
V gene: TRBV27
clone size: few
J gene: TRBJ1-2
CDR3 protein: CASSPWSVGGYTF
CDR3 DNA: TGTGCCAGCAGTCCTTGGTCAGTCGGCGGCTACACCTTC

D gene: NA
V gene: TRBV20-1
clone size: few
J gene: TRBJ2-5
CDR3 protein: CSARGGRGTQETQYF
CDR3 DNA: TGCAGTGCTAGAGGCGGTCGGGGAACCCAAGAGACCCAGTACTTC

D gene: NA
V gene: TRBV7-3
clone size: NA
J gene: TRBJ2-5
CDR3 protein: CASSLTPPETQYF
CDR3 DNA: TGTGCCAGCAGCTTAACTCCTCCAGAGACCCAGTACTTC

D gene: NA
V gene: TRBV2
clone size: NA
J gene: TRBJ2-3
CDR3 protein: CASSEGGDTQYF
CDR3 DNA: TGTGCCAGCAGTGAAGGGGGAGATACGCAGTATTTT

D gene: NA
V gene: TRBV12-3/TRBV12-4
clone size: NA
J gene: TRBJ2-7
CDR3 protein: CASRSSGDGFYEQYF
CDR3 DNA: TGTGCCAGCAGAAGTTCGGGGGACGGGTTCTACGAGCAGTACTTC

D gene: TRBD1
V gene: TRBV3-1
clone size: NA
J gene: TRBJ2-2
CDR3 protein: CASSQEGQGGGELFF
CDR3 DNA: TGTGCCAGCAGCCAAGAAGGACAGGGAGGCGGGGAGCTGTTTTTT

D gene: NA
V gene: TRBV7-8
clone size: NA
J gene: TRBJ2-3
CDR3 protein: CASSLMGGTTDTQYF
CDR3 DNA: TGTGCCAGCAGCTTAATGGGGGGTACCACAGATACGCAGTATTTT

D gene: NA
V gene: TRBV20-1
clone size: few
J gene: TRBJ1-5
CDR3 protein: CSADARGNQPQHF
CDR3 DNA: TGCAGTGCGGACGCACGGGGTAATCAGCCCCAGCATTTT

D gene: NA
V gene: TRBV20-1
clone size: NA
J gene: TRBJ1-5
CDR3 protein: CSAGRGGGHQPQHF
CDR3 DNA: TGCAGTGCCGGAAGAGGTGGCGGTCATCAGCCCCAGCATTTT

D gene: TRBD1
V gene: TRBV11-3
clone size: NA
J gene: TRBJ2-7
CDR3 protein: CASSLSGGDYEQYF
CDR3 DNA: TGTGCCAGCAGCTTATCAGGGGGTGACTACGAGCAGTACTTC

D gene: NA
V gene: TRBV5-1
clone size: few
J gene: TRBJ2-1
CDR3 protein: CASSLAEGPYNEQFF
CDR3 DNA: TGCGCCAGCAGCTTGGCTGAGGGCCCCTACAATGAGCAGTTCTTC

D gene: TRBD1
V gene: TRBV7-8
clone size: NA
J gene: TRBJ1-3
CDR3 protein: CASSRETGLRPGNTIYF
CDR3 DNA: TGTGCCAGCAGCAGAGAGACAGGGCTTCGCCCGGGAAACACCATATATTTT

D gene: TRBD2
V gene: TRBV5-1
clone size: few
J gene: TRBJ2-1
CDR3 protein: CASSRLTSGDLMSEQFF
CDR3 DNA: TGCGCCAGCAGCCGTCTGACTAGCGGGGATCTCATGAGTGAGCAGTTCTTC

D gene: NA
V gene: TRBV27
clone size: few
J gene: TRBJ1-4
CDR3 protein: CASSLREGNEKLFF
CDR3 DNA: TGTGCCAGCAGTTTACGGGAGGGTAATGAAAAACTGTTTTTT

D gene: NA
V gene: TRBV6-5
clone size: NA
J gene: TRBJ1-2
CDR3 protein: CASSYWQGLHYGYTF
CDR3 DNA: TGTGCCAGCAGTTACTGGCAGGGGCTGCACTATGGCTACACCTTC

D gene: NA
V gene: TRBV7-9
clone size: few
J gene: TRBJ2-5
CDR3 protein: CASSLTGDQETQYF
CDR3 DNA: TGTGCCAGCAGCTTGACGGGGGACCAAGAGACCCAGTACTTC

D gene: TRBD1
V gene: TRBV7-9
clone size: few
J gene: TRBJ2-3
CDR3 protein: CASTGGQGATDTQYF
CDR3 DNA: TGTGCCAGCACCGGCGGACAGGGCGCCACAGATACGCAGTATTTT

D gene: NA
V gene: TRBV3-1
clone size: NA
J gene: TRBJ1-2
CDR3 protein: CASSLRAGPGYTF
CDR3 DNA: TGTGCCAGCAGCCTGAGGGCGGGGCCCGGCTACACCTTC

D gene: NA
V gene: TRBV29-1
clone size: NA
J gene: TRBJ1-2
CDR3 protein: CSVEDFRRGHGYTF
CDR3 DNA: TGCAGCGTTGAAGATTTTCGGAGGGGACATGGCTACACCTTC

D gene: TRBD1
V gene: TRBV7-3
clone size: NA
J gene: TRBJ2-4
CDR3 protein: CASSLRAGGPFGAKNIQYF
CDR3 DNA: TGTGCCAGCAGCTTAAGAGCAGGGGGCCCGTTCGGGGCCAAAAACATTCAGTACTTC